This T cell receptor beta chain was sequenced in a study of T-cell reconstitution after alpha-beta-depleted transplantation in children. TCRbeta library preparation incorporated unique molecular identifiers. Each CDR3 protein gets one entry after TCRdb re-called the PCR reads with MiXCR. The sample has about 610,000 distinct CDR3 sequences; about 10% are singletons. The CDR3 has 15 amino acids. Trimming removed 1 base from V and 7 bases from J; junction bases left unmatched: 5. Germline V gene sequence: CDR1 SGHTA, CDR2 FQGNSA. The TCR sequence derives from a human donor who donated a stem cell graft to a child with acute myeloid leukemia. This specimen was PBMCs from the stem cell graft donor, taken from the stem cell graft. The chain links TRBV7-2 to TRBJ2-1; 9 positions match TRBD2. CDR3 DNA sequence: TGTGCCAGCAGCTTAGATAGCGGGAGCATGAATGAGCAGTTCTTC. This gives the protein CASSLDSGSMNEQFF.